The entry that follows covers one T cell receptor beta chain sequence. Its antigen is unidentified. The data belong to a study of T cell responses to AZD1222 COVID-19 vaccine. Per germline, CDR1 LNHDA and CDR2 SQIVND (reference sequence). The CDR3 totals 15 residues. V was shortened by 10 bases and J by 3 bases, with 21 bases between the two germline ends. Here immunoSEQ multiplex PCR was the method, and the copy in TCRdb shows in-frame clones only, minus some. The sample shows about 130,000 clones, approximately 89% of them seen only once. Study findings and constraints: In a largely white British group with more females than males, clonal diversity was possibly underestimated. Unmutated regions of variants are reportedly targeted by nearly half of spike-specific TCRs.

The sequence derives from an adult in good health. This chain connects TRBV19 to TRBJ1-1; D not certain. The specimen was peripheral blood, collected on day 0 of AZD1222 vaccination. The CDR3 DNA follows: TGTGCCACTAAGGCCAACACCCCGCGGGACACTGAAGCTTTCTTT. Translating it yields CATKANTPRDTEAFF. Looking up the rest from reference TRBV19 and TRBJ1-1 gives the full variable domain: DGGITQSPKYLFRKEGQNVTLSCEQNLNHDAMYWYRQDPGQGLRLIYYSQIVNDFQKGDIAEGYSVSREKKESFPLTVTSAQKNPTAFYLCATKANTPRDTEAFFGQGTRLTVV.